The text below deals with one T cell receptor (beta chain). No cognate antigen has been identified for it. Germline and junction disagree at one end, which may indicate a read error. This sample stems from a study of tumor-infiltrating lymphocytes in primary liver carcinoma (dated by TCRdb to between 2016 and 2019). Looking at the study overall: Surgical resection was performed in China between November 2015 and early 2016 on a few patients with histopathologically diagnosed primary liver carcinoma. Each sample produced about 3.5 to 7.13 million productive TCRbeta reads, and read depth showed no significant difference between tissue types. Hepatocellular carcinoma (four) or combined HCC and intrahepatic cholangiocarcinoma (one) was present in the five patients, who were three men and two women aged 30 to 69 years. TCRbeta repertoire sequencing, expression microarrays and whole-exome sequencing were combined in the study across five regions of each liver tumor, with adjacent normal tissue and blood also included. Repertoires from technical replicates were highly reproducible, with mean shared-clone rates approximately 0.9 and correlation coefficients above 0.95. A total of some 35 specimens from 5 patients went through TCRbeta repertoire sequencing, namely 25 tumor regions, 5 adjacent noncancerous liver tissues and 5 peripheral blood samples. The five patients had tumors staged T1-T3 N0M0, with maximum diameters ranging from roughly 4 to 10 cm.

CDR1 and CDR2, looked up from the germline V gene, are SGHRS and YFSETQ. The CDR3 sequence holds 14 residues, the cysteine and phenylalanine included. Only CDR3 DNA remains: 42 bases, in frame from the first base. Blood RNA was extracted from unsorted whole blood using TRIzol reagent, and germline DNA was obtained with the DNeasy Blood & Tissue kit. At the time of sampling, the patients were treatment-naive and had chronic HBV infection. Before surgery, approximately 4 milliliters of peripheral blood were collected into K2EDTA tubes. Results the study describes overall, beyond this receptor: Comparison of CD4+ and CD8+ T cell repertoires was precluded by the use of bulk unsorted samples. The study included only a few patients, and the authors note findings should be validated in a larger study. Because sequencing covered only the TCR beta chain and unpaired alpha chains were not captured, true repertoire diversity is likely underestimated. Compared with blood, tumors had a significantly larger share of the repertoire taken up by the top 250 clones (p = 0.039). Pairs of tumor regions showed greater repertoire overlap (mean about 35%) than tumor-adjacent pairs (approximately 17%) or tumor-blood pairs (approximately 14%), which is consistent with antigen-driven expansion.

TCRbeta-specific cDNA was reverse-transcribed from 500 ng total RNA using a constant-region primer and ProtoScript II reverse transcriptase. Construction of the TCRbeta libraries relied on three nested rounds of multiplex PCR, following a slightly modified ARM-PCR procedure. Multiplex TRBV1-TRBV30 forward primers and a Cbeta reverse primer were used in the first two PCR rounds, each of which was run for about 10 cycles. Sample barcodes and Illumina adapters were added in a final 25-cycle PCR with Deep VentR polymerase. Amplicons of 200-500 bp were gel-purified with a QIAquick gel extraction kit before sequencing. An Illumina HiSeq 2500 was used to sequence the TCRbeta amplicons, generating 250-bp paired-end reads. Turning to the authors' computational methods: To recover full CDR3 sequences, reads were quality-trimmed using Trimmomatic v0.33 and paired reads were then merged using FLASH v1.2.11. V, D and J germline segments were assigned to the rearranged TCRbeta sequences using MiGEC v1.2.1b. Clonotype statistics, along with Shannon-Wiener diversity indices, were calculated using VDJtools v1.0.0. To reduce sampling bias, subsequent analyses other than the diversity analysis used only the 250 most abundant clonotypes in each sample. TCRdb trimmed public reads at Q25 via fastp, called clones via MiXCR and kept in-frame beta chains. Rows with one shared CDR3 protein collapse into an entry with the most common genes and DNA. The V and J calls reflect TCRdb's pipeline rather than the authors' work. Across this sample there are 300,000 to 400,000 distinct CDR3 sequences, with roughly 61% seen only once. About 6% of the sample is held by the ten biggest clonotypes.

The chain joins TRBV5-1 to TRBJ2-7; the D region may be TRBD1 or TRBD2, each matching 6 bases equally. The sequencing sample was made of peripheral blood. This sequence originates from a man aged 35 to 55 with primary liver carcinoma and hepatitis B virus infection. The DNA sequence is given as TGCGCCAGCAGCCCCCTCGGCGGGACATACGAGCGGTACTTC. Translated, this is CASSPLGGTYERYF.